Shown below are 26 T cell receptor beta chains from a single sample sequenced in a study of PD-1 blockade in classical Hodgkin lymphoma. Time point denoted: cycle 4 day 1 (C4D1), after 5 to 7 weeks of nivolumab. Relapse was seen in all patients after autologous stem cell transplantation, and brentuximab vedotin exposure was variable. Clones were read by immunoSEQ multiplex PCR, and TCRdb kept only the in-frame ones, dropping some. This sample has roughly 100,000 clones, with approximately 89% found just once. Source: peripheral blood mononuclear cells (PBMCs), taken before the fourth cycle of nivolumab. The origin of the receptors is a human donor with classical Hodgkin lymphoma.

This chain joins TRBV10-3 and TRBJ2-1; 8 bases line up with TRBD1. CDR1 and CDR2 from the germline V gene are ENHRY and SYGVKD. The CDR3 length is 12 residues. V lost 8 bases to trimming and J lost 9 bases; unmatched junction nucleotides: 6. The CDR3 sequence: CAIGDTGGEQFF. The CDR3 coding sequence is TGTGCCATCGGAGATACAGGGGGTGAGCAGTTCTTC.

CDR3 nucleotides: TGTGCCAGTAGTTCCGGGACAGGGGATTACTATGGCTACACCTTC. Protein: CASSSGTGDYYGYTF. This chain links TRBV19 with TRBJ1-2; 10 bases are shared with TRBD1. This CDR3 comprises 15 residues. In germline, CDR1 is LNHDA, CDR2 SQIVND (reference sequence). After removal of 5 bases from V and 3 bases from J, the junction contained 6 bases not matched to a gene.

The chain carries TRBV9 and TRBJ2-3; the D is unclear. Germline lookup yields CDR1 SGDLS and CDR2 YYNGEE. Trimming cost V 2 bases and J 6 bases, with 16 bases left between them. CDR3 length equals 15 residues. The DNA of the CDR3 is TGTGCCAGCAGCGTCCTCTCCGGCGCTCGGGATACGCAGTATTTT. It yields the protein CASSVLSGARDTQYF.

The chain has TRBV4-3 and TRBJ2-7; a weak D match, TRBD1 (7 bases). The CDR3 is 17 amino acids. Trimming took 1 base from V and 2 from J, leaving 18 bases between them. CDR1 is LGHNA and CDR2 is YSLEER in the germline V gene. The CDR3 protein is CASSQGHRGGMAYEQYF. The CDR3 region has the DNA TGCGCCAGCAGCCAAGGTCACAGGGGAGGTATGGCCTACGAGCAGTACTTC.

The chain links TRBV25-1 to TRBJ2-4; D is uncertain. The germline CDR1 and CDR2 sequences are MGHDK and SYGVNS. V was shortened by 4 bases and J by 0 bases, with 4 bases between the two germline ends. This CDR3 has 13 residues. DNA for the CDR3: TGTGCCAGCAGTGGCAAAGCCAAAAACATTCAGTACTTC. Residues: CASSGKAKNIQYF.

J is TRBJ2-2 and V is TRBV6-1; D tentatively reads TRBD1 or TRBD2 (5 bases each). Deletions cut 3 bases from V and 3 bases from J, with 8 bases between. CDR3 length equals 14 residues. Germline assignment: CDR1 MNHNS and CDR2 SASEGT. CDR3 residues: CASSDQGDTGELFF. DNA of the CDR3: TGTGCCAGCAGTGACCAGGGAGACACCGGGGAGCTGTTTTTT.

This sequence joins TRBV2 and TRBJ1-3; 8 nucleotides align to TRBD1. The ends lost 6 bases at V and 6 bases at J; junction bases unmatched: 10. The CDR3 covers 15 residues. Looked up from germline, CDR1 is SNHLY and CDR2 is FYNNEI. CDR3 bases: TGTGCCAGCAGACTAACAGGGGGACTCGAAAACACCATATATTTT. Protein sequence: CASRLTGGLENTIYF.

V is TRBV5-4 and J is TRBJ2-7; tentatively, D is TRBD1 or TRBD2 (6 bases each). The CDR3 runs to 15 residues. The germline V and J ends were trimmed by 4 bases and 0 bases, with 14 bases remaining between them. CDR1 is SGHNT and CDR2 is YYREEE in the germline V gene (reference sequence). The CDR3 spells CASSRGRMDSYEQYF. CDR3 in DNA: TGTGCCAGCAGCCGGGGGCGAATGGACTCCTACGAGCAGTACTTC.

The J gene is TRBJ2-7, the V gene TRBV7-2; D not resolved. Trimming took off 4 bases at V and 6 bases at J, with 13 bases between the two ends. CDR3 length: 13 amino acids. Germline V gives CDR1 SGHTA, CDR2 FQGNSA. DNA of the CDR3: TGTGCCAGCAGCTCCCTCGAGTCACGCGAGCAGTACTTC. Its translation: CASSSLESREQYF.

The V and J genes are TRBV2 and TRBJ2-7, with TRBD1 identical over 9 bases. Germline CDR1 is SNHLY and CDR2 is FYNNEI. J lost 3 bases, V lost 3 bases, and 6 bases had no gene match. This CDR3 spans 15 amino acids. CDR3 coding DNA: TGTGCCAGCAGTGACCCGGGACAGGGTGGCTACGAGCAGTACTTC. Amino acid sequence: CASSDPGQGGYEQYF. The full variable domain, completed using reference TRBV2 and TRBJ2-7, is EPEVTQTPSHQVTQMGQEVILRCVPISNHLYFYWYRQILGQKVEFLVSFYNNEISEKSEIFDDQFSVERPDGSNFTLKIRSTKLEDSAMYFCASSDPGQGGYEQYFGPGTRLTVT.

The chain combines TRBV6-6 with TRBJ2-2; no clear D gene. Trimming cost V 7 bases and J 4 bases, with 10 bases left between them. CDR1 and CDR2 from the germline V gene are MNHNY and SVGAGI (reference sequence). The CDR3 is 13 residues long. CDR3 residues: CASTVKLTGELFF. For the CDR3, the DNA is TGTGCCAGCACCGTTAAACTCACCGGGGAGCTGTTTTTT.

This clone appeared once. V usage is TRBV29-1 and J usage is TRBJ2-6, with D tentatively TRBD1 or TRBD2 (5 bases each). The germline CDR1 and CDR2 sequences are SQVTM and ANQGSEA. V dropped 1 base and J dropped 1 base, with 14 bases sitting between them. This CDR3 comprises 17 residues. CDR3 in amino acids: CSVEGRRSGSGANVLTF. CDR3 bases: TGCAGCGTTGAAGGGAGGCGTTCAGGGTCTGGGGCCAACGTCCTGACTTTC.

The table lists this clone with a count of one. The chain joins TRBV30 to TRBJ1-1; D not certain. The V gene's germline CDR1 is GTSNPN and CDR2 SVGIG (reference sequence). V lost 3 bases and J lost 4, with 12 bases in between. The CDR3 is made up of 13 amino acids. The CDR3 coding sequence is TGTGCCTGGAGGGTCCGGTGGAGCACTGAAGCTTTCTTT. It yields the protein CAWRVRWSTEAFF.

The V call is TRBV4-1, the J call TRBJ1-5; D not resolved. The germline V and J ends were trimmed by 1 base and 8 bases, with 12 bases remaining between them. Germline CDR1 reads MGHRA; CDR2 reads YSYEKL. This CDR3 spans 14 amino acids. CDR3 DNA: TGCGCCAGCAGCCAAGGGGCGGGAACGAAGCCCCAGCATTTT. Its translation: CASSQGAGTKPQHF.

J is TRBJ1-2 and V is TRBV4-3; D possibly corresponds to TRBD1 (6 bases). The CDR3 sequence is 14 residues long. V lost 0 bases and J lost 8, with 13 bases in between. Germline values: CDR1 LGHNA, CDR2 YSLEER. CDR3 sequence: CASSQDPGQGGYTF. CDR3 bases: TGCGCCAGCAGCCAAGATCCGGGACAAGGAGGCTACACCTTC.

This sequence joins TRBV28 and TRBJ1-1; D might be TRBD1 (5 bases). Germline V gene lookup returns CDR1 MDHEN and CDR2 SYDVKM. Between the trimmed V and J ends, which lost 2 bases and 8 bases, there was a span of 21 bases. The CDR3 covers 16 residues. In DNA form, the CDR3 reads TGTGCCAGCAGTTTAACGGGGGGTGTTCTTCTATCCGAAGCTTTCTTT. Its translation is CASSLTGGVLLSEAFF.

The chain couples TRBV10-3 to TRBJ2-1, with D hard to call. The V gene's germline CDR1 is ENHRY and CDR2 SYGVKD. The V end was cut by 0 bases, the J end by 10 bases, with 4 bases between. The CDR3 runs 11 residues. The CDR3 nucleotides read TGTGCCATCAGTGAGTCCACGGAGCAGTTCTTC. This sequence encodes CAISESTEQFF.

V usage is TRBV30 and J usage is TRBJ1-1; a possible D gene is TRBD1 (5 bases). Deletions cut 0 bases from V and 4 bases from J, with 9 bases between. The CDR3 spans 13 residues. CDR1 and CDR2 from the germline V gene are GTSNPN and SVGIG (reference sequence). The CDR3 sequence is CAWSVLGVTEAFF. Here the CDR3 DNA reads TGTGCCTGGAGTGTACTAGGGGTCACTGAAGCTTTCTTT.

The chain uses TRBV23-1 and TRBJ2-3; the D is unclear. TRBV23-1 is assigned to the ORF class and has an uncertain function. The CDR3 extends over 14 amino acids. Trimming removed 0 bases from V and 0 bases from J, with 4 bases in between. For the CDR3, the DNA is TGCGCCAGCAGTCAATCGATTAGCACAGATACGCAGTATTTT. Translating gives CASSQSISTDTQYF.

The chain carries TRBV7-9 and TRBJ2-1; 9 bases agree with TRBD1. V lost 5 bases and J lost 0; bases outside the gene matches: 2. From germline, CDR1 is SEHNR and CDR2 FQNEAQ (reference sequence). This CDR3 has 15 amino acids. This chain's CDR3 is CASSTDRGSYNEQFF. The DNA of the CDR3 is TGTGCCAGCAGCACGGACAGGGGCTCCTACAATGAGCAGTTCTTC. The whole variable domain, filled in from reference TRBV7-9 and TRBJ2-1, reads DTGVSQNPRHKITKRGQNVTFRCDPISEHNRLYWYRQTLGQGPEFLTYFQNEAQLEKSRLLSDRFSAERPKGSFSTLEIQRTEQGDSAMYLCASSTDRGSYNEQFFGPGTRLTVL.

The chain uses TRBV4-1 and TRBJ1-1, with D uncertain. The CDR3 runs to 19 residues. V dropped 0 bases and J dropped 10 bases, with 30 bases sitting between them. Germline V gives CDR1 MGHRA, CDR2 YSYEKL. This chain's CDR3 is CASSQDRGRGVKIRDGAFF. CDR3 DNA: TGCGCCAGCAGCCAAGATCGTGGTCGTGGCGTGAAGATCCGGGATGGAGCTTTCTTT.

The V call is TRBV18, the J call TRBJ2-7, with 9 bases that match TRBD1. This CDR3 has 16 amino acids. V was clipped by 1 base and J by 3 bases; unmatched bases: 7. Germline V lookup: CDR1 KGHSH, CDR2 LQKENI. The CDR3 region has the DNA TGTGCCAGCTCACCACAAACGGGACAGGGTCGCTACGAGCAGTACTTC. This sequence encodes CASSPQTGQGRYEQYF.

This clone appeared a few times. CDR3 sequence: CASGVGSTGELFF. The CDR3 bases are TGCGCCAGCGGGGTAGGGAGCACCGGGGAGCTGTTTTTT. V gene TRBV4-1 combines with J gene TRBJ2-2, with a possible D match to TRBD2 (5 bases). Germline CDR1 is MGHRA and CDR2 is YSYEKL. V lost 8 bases to trimming and J lost 4 bases, with 11 bases between them. The CDR3 contains 13 residues.

The J gene is TRBJ2-5, the V gene TRBV18, with D possibly matching TRBD2 (7 bases). CDR3 length equals 15 residues. Between the trimmed V and J ends, which lost 8 bases and 5 bases, there was a span of 21 bases. Germline values: CDR1 KGHSH, CDR2 LQKENI. The CDR3 reads CASRRGATSRETQYF. The CDR3 nucleotides are TGTGCCAGCCGCCGGGGGGCCACTAGCCGGGAGACCCAGTACTTC.

The chain uses TRBV5-8 and TRBJ2-7; perhaps TRBD1 as D (6 bases). The V end was cut by 3 bases, the J end by 2 bases, with 12 bases between. CDR1 SGHTS and CDR2 YDEGEE come from the germline V gene. CDR3 size: 14 residues. CDR3 DNA: TGTGCCAGCAGCTGGTACGGGGACACCTACGAGCAGTACTTC. Protein sequence: CASSWYGDTYEQYF.

The genes are TRBV25-1 and TRBJ2-3; D uncertain. V was trimmed by 1 base and J by 6 bases, leaving 5 bases between them. The CDR3 totals 12 residues. From germline, CDR1 is MGHDK and CDR2 SYGVNS. CDR3 nucleotides: TGTGCCAGCAGTGAATTAAATGATACGCAGTATTTT. Translation: CASSELNDTQYF. The full variable domain, in which reference TRBV25-1 and TRBJ2-3 provide the parts outside the CDR3, is EADIYQTPRYLVIGTGKKITLECSQTMGHDKMYWYQQDPGMELHLIHYSYGVNSTEKGDLSSESTVSRIRTEHFPLTLESARPSHTSQYLCASSELNDTQYFGPGTRLTVL.